The 21 T cell receptor beta chains listed next were all sequenced from one sample in a study of patients and donors after allogeneic stem cell transplantation. TCRdb called the RT-PCR reads again in MiXCR, with one record for every CDR3 protein. The data hold around 150,000 distinct CDR3 sequences, with 37% observed a single time. Sequenced material: blood, either unsorted or a sorted T cell fraction (not recorded which). The receptors stem from a human donor who was either an allogeneic HSCT recipient or a stem cell or donor lymphocyte infusion donor (not recorded which). It is not recorded whose cells these are; they may come from a transplant donor.

The J gene is TRBJ1-1, the V gene TRBV11-2, with D possibly being TRBD1 (6 bases). The length of the CDR3 is 16 residues. With 5 bases removed from V and 0 bases from J, the gap between germline ends came to 16 bases. The germline gives CDR1 SGHAT, CDR2 FQNNGV. The CDR3 reads CASSTIGGRVNTEAFF. The CDR3 coding sequence is TGTGCCAGCAGCACTATCGGGGGGCGGGTGAACACTGAAGCTTTCTTT.

This clonotype appeared a few times. The gene calls are TRBV11-2 and TRBJ2-3, with 8 bases matching TRBD2. Germline values: CDR1 SGHAT, CDR2 FQNNGV. The junction had 4 bases not matched to a gene; V was cut back by 4 bases and J by 4 bases. The CDR3 is 14 residues long. Here the CDR3 DNA reads TGTGCCAGCAGCTCCGGGAGGGCGGCAGATACGCAGTATTTT. It specifies CASSSGRAADTQYF.

This chain connects TRBV28 to TRBJ2-1; the D call may be TRBD1 or TRBD2 (5 bases each). The CDR3 sequence is 13 residues long. The ends were cut back, 5 bases at V and 3 bases at J, with 8 bases in the middle. CDR1 and CDR2 (germline): MDHEN, SYDVKM. CDR3 coding DNA: TGTGCCAGCAGTGGGGGAATCTACAATGAGCAGTTCTTC. Encoded protein: CASSGGIYNEQFF.

J is TRBJ2-1 and V is TRBV20-1; the match to TRBD2 covers 7 bases. Germline lookup yields CDR1 DFQATT and CDR2 SNEGSKA (reference sequence). The J segment lost 4 bases and the V segment lost 6 bases, leaving 6 bases of the junction unmatched. The CDR3 runs 13 residues. This CDR3 reads CSAQRDVYNEQFF. The DNA of the CDR3 is TGCAGTGCCCAGCGGGATGTATACAATGAGCAGTTCTTC.

This clonotype was seen at least ten times. The genes are TRBV6-5 and TRBJ1-1; D is perhaps TRBD1 (6 bases). CDR1 is MNHEY and CDR2 is SVGAGI in the germline V gene. Trimming left V 6 bases short and J 0 bases short, with 14 bases between. This CDR3 region has 15 residues. In DNA form, the CDR3 reads TGTGCCAGCAGAATTTTTGGGGACATGAACACTGAAGCTTTCTTT. Translation: CASRIFGDMNTEAFF.

In this sample, this clonotype turned up many times. The chain couples TRBV29-1 to TRBJ1-2; maybe TRBD1 (5 bases). The germline V gene has CDR1 SQVTM and CDR2 ANQGSEA. CDR3 length equals 15 residues. V was clipped by 3 bases and J by 4 bases, with 18 bases between them. CDR3 sequence (DNA): TGCAGCGTTGACTCCGGACACCTAAGTAGCTATGGCTACACCTTC. It encodes CSVDSGHLSSYGYTF.

The sample holds a few counts of this clonotype. V usage is TRBV11-2 and J usage is TRBJ2-3; D might be TRBD1 or TRBD2, each matching 5 bases. The V gene's germline CDR1 is SGHAT and CDR2 FQNNGV. V lost 6 bases and J lost 4, with 5 bases in between. This CDR3 is 11 amino acids long. The CDR3 reads CASRGPDTQYF. In DNA form, the CDR3 reads TGTGCCAGCAGGGGACCAGATACGCAGTATTTT.

The V call is TRBV28, the J call TRBJ1-5; D gene unclear. The germline V and J ends were trimmed by 5 bases and 7 bases, with 12 bases remaining between them. Per germline, CDR1 MDHEN and CDR2 SYDVKM. The CDR3 sequence is 13 residues long. The DNA for the CDR3 is TGTGCCAGCAGTGACTCTCCACAGCAGCCCCAGCATTTT. This translates into CASSDSPQQPQHF.

This chain uses TRBV10-3 with TRBJ1-5; the D gene is possibly TRBD1 (5 bases). Trimming took off 2 bases at V and 4 bases at J, with 12 bases between the two ends. This CDR3 has 15 amino acids. Germline-derived CDR1 and CDR2 are ENHRY and SYGVKD. The CDR3 coding sequence is TGTGCCATCAGTGAGCTAGCAGGGAATAATCAGCCCCAGCATTTT. Its protein is CAISELAGNNQPQHF.

This clonotype was counted a few times. V is TRBV28 and J is TRBJ1-3; D unresolved. Germline V gene lookup returns CDR1 MDHEN and CDR2 SYDVKM. CDR3 length: 16 amino acids. Trimming removed 1 base from V and 3 bases from J, with 13 bases in between. CDR3 DNA sequence: TGTGCCAGCAGTTTATCTGCAGGAAGCTTTGGAAACACCATATATTTT. Its translation is CASSLSAGSFGNTIYF.

This clonotype has only a few counts. The V gene is TRBV20-1, the J gene TRBJ1-6; D might be TRBD1 (5 bases). The CDR3 is 14 residues long. Trimming took 1 base from V and 9 from J, leaving 13 bases between them. Germline V lookup: CDR1 DFQATT, CDR2 SNEGSKA (reference sequence). The CDR3 protein is CSARVQGAISPLHF. In DNA form, the CDR3 reads TGCAGTGCTAGAGTTCAGGGAGCTATTTCACCCCTCCACTTT.

This clonotype was detected a few times. V usage is TRBV12-3 or TRBV12-4 and J usage is TRBJ2-3; D unclear. CDR3 length: 12 residues. Trimming removed 5 bases from V and 1 base from J, with 4 bases in between. The CDR3 loop is CASSPGTDTQYF. CDR3 in DNA: TGTGCCAGCAGTCCGGGCACAGATACGCAGTATTTT.

V usage is TRBV6-2 or TRBV6-3 and J usage is TRBJ2-7; 7 bases are a match to TRBD2. Germline lookup yields CDR1 MNHEY and CDR2 SVGEGT. J was trimmed by 6 bases and V by 6 bases; bases with no gene match: 8. CDR3 length: 13 amino acids. DNA of the CDR3: TGTGCCAGCAGCTACACTATAGCGGGCGAGCAGTACGTC. Its protein is CASSYTIAGEQYV.

This clonotype showed up just once. This rearrangement joins TRBV10-3 to TRBJ1-2; unclear D gene. Germline V CDR1 and CDR2: ENHRY, SYGVKD. The CDR3 covers 14 residues. The V gene lost 11 bases and the J gene lost 0 bases, with 16 bases spanning the gap. The CDR3 reads CASRGDPSNYGYTF. DNA of the CDR3: TGTGCCTCACGCGGGGATCCTTCTAACTATGGCTACACCTTC.

The V call is TRBV20-1, the J call TRBJ1-1; the D gene is possibly TRBD1 (6 bases). V was clipped by 4 bases and J by 5 bases, with 26 bases between them. The CDR3 contains 17 residues. Germline V gives CDR1 DFQATT, CDR2 SNEGSKA (reference sequence). The DNA for the CDR3 is TGCAGTGCTACCCCGACAGGATCGGACTTCCGCCGTACTGAAGCTTTCTTT. Protein product: CSATPTGSDFRRTEAFF.

The chain has TRBV24-1 and TRBJ2-3, with D maybe TRBD2 (6 bases). The CDR3 runs to 19 residues. The V gene's germline CDR1 is KGHDR and CDR2 SFDVKD. Trimming removed 3 bases at V and 0 bases at J, with 21 bases between. CDR3 region: CATSDGWAGGPASTDTQYF. CDR3 coding DNA: TGTGCCACCAGTGATGGGTGGGCCGGGGGACCTGCGAGCACAGATACGCAGTATTTT.

This clonotype was counted ten times or more. The rearrangement uses TRBV13 and TRBJ1-5, with unresolved D. Trimming removed 3 bases at V and 2 bases at J, with 8 bases between. This CDR3 has 14 residues. Germline CDR1 reads PRHDT; CDR2 reads FYEKMQ (reference sequence). The CDR3 reads CASSLRGGNQPQHF. The CDR3 DNA follows: TGTGCCAGCAGCTTGCGGGGTGGCAATCAGCCCCAGCATTTT.

V gene TRBV12-3 or TRBV12-4 combines with J gene TRBJ2-3; D gene uncertain. The CDR3 consists of 12 residues. With 7 bases removed from V and 2 bases from J, the gap between germline ends came to 7 bases. CDR3 DNA: TGTGCCAGCAAGGGTACCACAGATACGCAGTATTTT. Its protein is CASKGTTDTQYF.

The chain uses TRBV5-6 and TRBJ2-5; tentative D call: TRBD2 (6 bases). The germline V gene encodes CDR1 SGHDT and CDR2 YYEEEE. The CDR3 has 15 amino acids. Trimming removed 2 bases from V and 5 bases from J, with 16 bases in between. The DNA for the CDR3 is TGTGCCAGCAGCTTATCACCGACTAGAACGGAGACCCAGTACTTC. Amino acid sequence: CASSLSPTRTETQYF.

J is TRBJ2-1 and V is TRBV4-3; 12 bases are a match to TRBD1. V lost 0 bases and J lost 2; bases outside the gene matches: 11. The CDR3 sequence is 20 residues long. Germline V gene sequence: CDR1 LGHNA, CDR2 YSLEER. The CDR3 protein is CASSQDGDRGLRGTYNEQFF. CDR3 DNA: TGCGCCAGCAGCCAAGATGGGGACAGGGGGCTTCGGGGAACCTACAATGAGCAGTTCTTC.

J is TRBJ2-7 and V is TRBV10-3; 8 bases are a match to TRBD1. V was clipped by 3 bases and J by 7 bases; unmatched bases: 11. This CDR3 spans 15 amino acids. CDR1 ENHRY and CDR2 SYGVKD come from the germline V gene. The CDR3 reads CAISDLGRGRGEQYV. In DNA form, the CDR3 reads TGTGCCATCAGTGACCTGGGCAGGGGGCGCGGGGAGCAGTACGTC.